This T cell receptor beta chain was observed in a study of cytomegalovirus exposure and HLA in healthy donors. Study-wide results and limits: Overall, under 200 TCR beta chains were annotated as cytomegalovirus-associated. Usually a TCR sequence was rare, but some public TCRs were found in many donors. A later analysis reportedly found fewer N-insertions in an Asian-associated ancestry cluster than the approximately 670-donor mean.

PCR used 60 Vbeta primers and 13 Jbeta primers. Sequencing used immunoSEQ multiplex PCR; TCRdb keeps in-frame clones, though not all of them. The table lists roughly 170,000 clones, under 85% of them singletons. With regard to this clone: The antigen remains unidentified.

The germline V gene has CDR1 LNHNV and CDR2 YYDKDF (reference sequence). The CDR3 runs 15 residues. Unmatched junction bases numbered 4, after V lost 0 bases and J lost 4 bases. The chain recombines TRBV15 with TRBJ2-5; 8 nucleotides align to TRBD1. Material: PBMCs. The TCR sequence derives from a woman aged 25 to 39 in good health and CMV-seronegative. The CDR3 DNA reads as TGTGCCACCAGCAGAGACGGTCAGGGGGCAGAGACCCAGTACTTC. This encodes CATSRDGQGAETQYF.